Listed below are T cell receptor beta chains from one sample, sequenced in a study of T cell responses to AZD1222 COVID-19 vaccine. TCRdb's copy holds only in-frame clones and misses some; the assay was immunoSEQ multiplex PCR. The sample holds around 130,000 clones, about nine tenths seen once. The sequencing here drew on peripheral blood, taken on day 0 of AZD1222 vaccination. These receptors came from an adult in good health. CDR3s leave out the opening cysteine and the closing phenylalanine or tryptophan. Each record gives: V gene, J gene, CDR3 protein.

>TRBV27|TRBJ1-1
ASSSPRLEAF
>TRBV9|TRBJ2-3
ASAKRGDLSTDTQY
>TRBV7-2|TRBJ2-5
ASTPGETQY
>TRBV4-2|TRBJ2-7
ASSQELQSSYEQY
>TRBV19|TRBJ2-3
ASRRGLHTDTQY
>TRBV28|TRBJ1-2
ASSRPIIEGYT
>TRBV21-1|TRBJ2-1
ASSKTPRGRVRF
>TRBV9|TRBJ2-1
ASSLVGTGAYLALEQF
>TRBV7-3|TRBJ1-2
ASSGGGYGYT
>TRBV11-2|TRBJ2-7
ASKGRSYEQY
>TRBV11-2|TRBJ2-2
ASSSRGAGELF
>TRBV3-1/TRBV3-2|TRBJ1-1
ASSQDGPPTEAF